This is a list of T cell receptor beta chains from one sample in a study of blood T cell repertoires in COVID-19. Using immunoSEQ multiplex PCR, the repertoire was profiled, and TCRdb retains in-frame clones only, with some absent. The sample has 200,000 to 250,000 clones; just over 85% are singletons. The sequenced sample consisted of peripheral blood. The receptors here all came from a man aged 80 or over with acute or convalescent COVID-19. Both conserved end residues are part of each CDR3. The D gene is left open where the match is weak. Not every row has a clone size; where given, it reads once, few, many or a size class.

v_call: TRBV2
j_call: TRBJ1-2
clone_size: -
d_call: TRBD1
cdr3_nt: TGTGCCACGAAGGGACAGGGGGTTGATGGCTACACCTTC
cdr3_aa: CATKGQGVDGYTF

v_call: TRBV6-5
j_call: TRBJ1-1
clone_size: -
d_call: TRBD1
cdr3_nt: TGTGCCAGCAGAGAGACAGGGGGCACGGTTGAAGCTTTCTTT
cdr3_aa: CASRETGGTVEAFF

v_call: TRBV29-1
j_call: TRBJ2-4
clone_size: -
d_call: -
cdr3_nt: TGCAGCGTCGAGACAGACCCAGCCAAAAACATTCAGTACTTC
cdr3_aa: CSVETDPAKNIQYF

v_call: TRBV6-2/TRBV6-3
j_call: TRBJ2-1
clone_size: few
d_call: TRBD2
cdr3_nt: TGTGCCAGCAGTTACCCAGCGGGAGACCAACCGGGGGCCCGCAATGAGCAGTTCTTC
cdr3_aa: CASSYPAGDQPGARNEQFF

v_call: TRBV11-1
j_call: TRBJ2-4
clone_size: -
d_call: TRBD2
cdr3_nt: TGTGCCAGCAGCTTAGCCGGCTCGGGGGGGCAGAACATTCAGTACTTC
cdr3_aa: CASSLAGSGGQNIQYF

v_call: TRBV5-1
j_call: TRBJ1-1
clone_size: -
d_call: -
cdr3_nt: TGCGCCAGCAGCTTGAACAGGAACACTGAAGCTTTCTTT
cdr3_aa: CASSLNRNTEAFF

v_call: TRBV19
j_call: TRBJ1-5
clone_size: many
d_call: -
cdr3_nt: TGTGCCAGTAGTTTCTACGGGGGAGAGGCCCAGCATTTT
cdr3_aa: CASSFYGGEAQHF

v_call: TRBV2
j_call: TRBJ2-7
clone_size: -
d_call: TRBD2
cdr3_nt: TGTGCCGGGAGGGATGCCTACGAGCAGTACTTC
cdr3_aa: CAGRDAYEQYF

v_call: TRBV10-3
j_call: TRBJ1-5
clone_size: -
d_call: -
cdr3_nt: TGTGCCATCAGTGAGTCTGCAGGGCTCCTCAATCAGCCCCAGCATTTT
cdr3_aa: CAISESAGLLNQPQHF

v_call: TRBV29-1
j_call: TRBJ1-1
clone_size: -
d_call: -
cdr3_nt: TGCAGCGTTGAAAGGAGTGTTGACACTGAAGCTTTCTTT
cdr3_aa: CSVERSVDTEAFF

v_call: TRBV5-4
j_call: TRBJ1-2
clone_size: -
d_call: TRBD1
cdr3_nt: TGTGCCAGCAGCTTGGACGGACAGGGGCTTGGCTACACCTTC
cdr3_aa: CASSLDGQGLGYTF

v_call: TRBV18
j_call: TRBJ2-3
clone_size: -
d_call: -
cdr3_nt: TGTGCCAGCTCACCACTCGGCAGGGGGGGCACAGATACGCAGTATTTT
cdr3_aa: CASSPLGRGGTDTQYF

v_call: TRBV7-9
j_call: TRBJ2-2
clone_size: -
d_call: TRBD2
cdr3_nt: TGTGCCAGCATGGCTAGCGGGAGGGCCGATACCGGGGAGCTGTTTTTT
cdr3_aa: CASMASGRADTGELFF

v_call: TRBV9
j_call: TRBJ1-6
clone_size: -
d_call: TRBD1
cdr3_nt: TGTGCCAGCCGAGGGGGCATGGGTAATTCACCCCTCCACTTT
cdr3_aa: CASRGGMGNSPLHF

v_call: TRBV11-2
j_call: TRBJ2-1
clone_size: -
d_call: TRBD2
cdr3_nt: TGTGCCAGCAGCTTAGATTCACTAGCGGGGGGTCGGAGCTCCTACAATGAGCAGTTCTTC
cdr3_aa: CASSLDSLAGGRSSYNEQFF

v_call: TRBV7-8
j_call: TRBJ1-5
clone_size: -
d_call: -
cdr3_nt: TGTGCCAGCAGCTTAGAGCGGACAGCCTCTAAGTGGCCCCAGCATTTT
cdr3_aa: CASSLERTASKWPQHF

v_call: TRBV6-5
j_call: TRBJ2-1
clone_size: -
d_call: -
cdr3_nt: TGTGCCAGCAGTCGGTCCGGGGGTGCCTACAATGAGCAGTTCTTC
cdr3_aa: CASSRSGGAYNEQFF

v_call: TRBV19
j_call: TRBJ1-5
clone_size: -
d_call: TRBD1
cdr3_nt: TGTGCCAGTACCCTAATGGACAGGGGACGCAATCAGCCCCAGCATTTT
cdr3_aa: CASTLMDRGRNQPQHF

v_call: TRBV5-6
j_call: TRBJ1-2
clone_size: -
d_call: TRBD1
cdr3_nt: TGTGCCAGCAGCAAGTGGACAGGGGGGCGCAGGGTCCAGGGCTACACCTTC
cdr3_aa: CASSKWTGGRRVQGYTF

v_call: TRBV3-1/TRBV3-2
j_call: TRBJ2-3
clone_size: once
d_call: -
cdr3_nt: TGTGCCAGCAGCCCGTCCGGGGGAGATACGCAGTATTTT
cdr3_aa: CASSPSGGDTQYF

v_call: TRBV7-3
j_call: TRBJ2-2
clone_size: -
d_call: -
cdr3_nt: TGTGCCAGCAGCATACAGGGAACGAACACCGGGGAGCTGTTTTTT
cdr3_aa: CASSIQGTNTGELFF

v_call: TRBV9
j_call: TRBJ1-6
clone_size: -
d_call: -
cdr3_nt: TGTGCCAGCAGCGAGCTATATAATTCACCCCTCCACTTT
cdr3_aa: CASSELYNSPLHF

v_call: TRBV6-6
j_call: TRBJ2-1
clone_size: once
d_call: TRBD1
cdr3_nt: TGTGCCAGCAGCCTTGACAGGGGAAATGAGCAGTTCTTC
cdr3_aa: CASSLDRGNEQFF

v_call: TRBV28
j_call: TRBJ2-2
clone_size: -
d_call: TRBD2
cdr3_nt: TGTGCCAGCAGGACTAGCGGGAGAGGGGAGCTGTTTTTT
cdr3_aa: CASRTSGRGELFF

v_call: TRBV3-1/TRBV3-2
j_call: TRBJ1-2
clone_size: -
d_call: -
cdr3_nt: TGTGCCAGCAGCCGCTGGGGGCAGGGCTATGGCTACACCTTC
cdr3_aa: CASSRWGQGYGYTF

v_call: TRBV7-2
j_call: TRBJ2-2
clone_size: -
d_call: TRBD2
cdr3_nt: TGTGCCAGCAGCTTAGTCTCCGGGGGGGCAAGGGAGCTGTTTTTT
cdr3_aa: CASSLVSGGARELFF

v_call: TRBV28
j_call: TRBJ2-7
clone_size: -
d_call: TRBD2
cdr3_nt: TGTGCCAGCAGTACGCCGGGACTAGCGGGAGGAGGTTCCGAGCAGTACTTC
cdr3_aa: CASSTPGLAGGGSEQYF

v_call: TRBV7-9
j_call: TRBJ1-1
clone_size: -
d_call: TRBD1
cdr3_nt: TGTGCCACCGCAAGGCAGGACAGGGGGAAAGGGAACACTGAAGCTTTCTTT
cdr3_aa: CATARQDRGKGNTEAFF

v_call: TRBV6-5
j_call: TRBJ2-7
clone_size: -
d_call: TRBD2
cdr3_nt: TGTGCCAGCAGTTACTCCCAGCGGGGGGGATTCTACGAGCAGTACTTC
cdr3_aa: CASSYSQRGGFYEQYF

v_call: TRBV5-8
j_call: TRBJ2-2
clone_size: -
d_call: -
cdr3_nt: TGTGCCAGCAGCTTGGGACAATTGAACACCGGGGAGCTGTTTTTT
cdr3_aa: CASSLGQLNTGELFF

v_call: TRBV6-5
j_call: TRBJ1-3
clone_size: -
d_call: -
cdr3_nt: TGTGCCAGCAGTTATTTCAGAAGCTCTGGAAACACCATATATTTT
cdr3_aa: CASSYFRSSGNTIYF

v_call: TRBV9
j_call: TRBJ2-3
clone_size: -
d_call: TRBD1
cdr3_nt: TGTGCCAGCAGCGTAGCTCCTGGGACAGGGTTGGATACGCAGTATTTT
cdr3_aa: CASSVAPGTGLDTQYF

v_call: TRBV6-4
j_call: TRBJ1-1
clone_size: -
d_call: TRBD1
cdr3_nt: TGTGCCAGCAGTGAGTTTTTTCTGGACCTTGCGACAGGGGGCCGTGAGGGAGCTTTCTTT
cdr3_aa: CASSEFFLDLATGGREGAFF

v_call: TRBV4-2
j_call: TRBJ1-5
clone_size: -
d_call: -
cdr3_nt: TGTGCCAGCAGCCAAGATCAGGGCCGTAGTAGTCAGCCCCAGCATTTT
cdr3_aa: CASSQDQGRSSQPQHF

v_call: TRBV6-5
j_call: TRBJ1-2
clone_size: -
d_call: TRBD1
cdr3_nt: TGTGCCAGCAGGGACCGACAGGGGGCTAACTATGGCTACACCTTC
cdr3_aa: CASRDRQGANYGYTF

v_call: TRBV4-3
j_call: TRBJ1-1
clone_size: -
d_call: -
cdr3_nt: TGCGCCAGCAGCCAAGAACTGAGCACTGAAGCTTTCTTT
cdr3_aa: CASSQELSTEAFF

v_call: TRBV7-3
j_call: TRBJ2-3
clone_size: -
d_call: TRBD2
cdr3_nt: TGTGCCAGCAGCTTAAGACTAGCTCCAGATACGCAGTATTTT
cdr3_aa: CASSLRLAPDTQYF

v_call: TRBV25-1
j_call: TRBJ1-5
clone_size: -
d_call: TRBD1
cdr3_nt: TGTGCCAGCAGTGAAACAGGGGTTGGCAATCAGCCCCAGCATTTT
cdr3_aa: CASSETGVGNQPQHF

v_call: TRBV21-1
j_call: TRBJ2-4
clone_size: -
d_call: -
cdr3_nt: TGTGCCAGCAGCAAAGCAGGGGATCAAAACATTCAGTACTTC
cdr3_aa: CASSKAGDQNIQYF

v_call: TRBV5-1
j_call: TRBJ2-1
clone_size: -
d_call: -
cdr3_nt: TGCGCCAGCAGCTTGGTGCCGCCCGACTCATACAATGAGCAGTTCTTC
cdr3_aa: CASSLVPPDSYNEQFF

v_call: TRBV6-6
j_call: TRBJ1-6
clone_size: -
d_call: -
cdr3_nt: TGTGCCAGTACAAGAAAGAGGACAGCTTATAATTCACCCCTCCACTTT
cdr3_aa: CASTRKRTAYNSPLHF

v_call: TRBV6-5
j_call: TRBJ2-1
clone_size: -
d_call: TRBD1
cdr3_nt: TGTGCCAGCTCCACCACAGGGGACAATGAGCAGTTCTTC
cdr3_aa: CASSTTGDNEQFF

v_call: TRBV5-4
j_call: TRBJ2-1
clone_size: -
d_call: -
cdr3_nt: TGTGCCAGCAGCTTGAGGTCGGGGAGCTCCTACAATGAGCAGTTCTTC
cdr3_aa: CASSLRSGSSYNEQFF

v_call: TRBV19
j_call: TRBJ1-6
clone_size: -
d_call: TRBD1
cdr3_nt: TGTGCCAGTAGCCCCGGACAGGGAAGGGCCTCAAGTTCACCCCCCCACTTT
cdr3_aa: CASSPGQGRASSSPPHF

v_call: TRBV5-4
j_call: TRBJ2-3
clone_size: -
d_call: -
cdr3_nt: TGTGCCAGCAGGGGAGCAGGGGGCACAGATACGCAGTATTTT
cdr3_aa: CASRGAGGTDTQYF

v_call: TRBV3-1/TRBV3-2
j_call: TRBJ2-1
clone_size: -
d_call: -
cdr3_nt: TGTGCCAGCAGCCAAGATAGACTATCCTACAATGAGCAGTTCTTC
cdr3_aa: CASSQDRLSYNEQFF

v_call: TRBV9
j_call: TRBJ2-3
clone_size: -
d_call: -
cdr3_nt: TGTGCCAGCAGCGTAGTAACAGTCGATACGCAGTATTTT
cdr3_aa: CASSVVTVDTQYF

v_call: TRBV4-1
j_call: TRBJ1-1
clone_size: -
d_call: TRBD1
cdr3_nt: TGCGCCAGCAGCCAAGTCGGGACAGGGGGTACTGAAGCTTTCTTT
cdr3_aa: CASSQVGTGGTEAFF

v_call: TRBV5-1
j_call: TRBJ1-3
clone_size: -
d_call: -
cdr3_nt: TGCGCCAGCAGCCCTCAGGGCTCTGGAAACACCATATATTTT
cdr3_aa: CASSPQGSGNTIYF

v_call: TRBV7-6
j_call: TRBJ1-6
clone_size: few
d_call: TRBD1
cdr3_nt: TGTGCCAGCAGCGGGGACAGGGGATCCAATTCACCCCTCCACTTT
cdr3_aa: CASSGDRGSNSPLHF

v_call: TRBV4-3
j_call: TRBJ2-6
clone_size: -
d_call: TRBD1
cdr3_nt: TGCGCCAGCAGCCAAGATCCACAGGGGGCCTCCTCTGGGGCCAACGTCCTGACTTTC
cdr3_aa: CASSQDPQGASSGANVLTF

v_call: TRBV6-2/TRBV6-3
j_call: TRBJ2-2
clone_size: -
d_call: TRBD1
cdr3_nt: TGTGCCAGCAGTTACGGGACAGGGGTTACCGGGGAGCTGTTTTTT
cdr3_aa: CASSYGTGVTGELFF